The 28 T cell receptor beta chains in this list originate from one sample, sequenced in a study of identical twins. TCRdb re-derived calls from the 5' RACE reads in MiXCR, one entry per CDR3 protein. The sample carries around 490,000 distinct CDR3 sequences, roughly 15% recorded once. This same sample was also taken into another study, of yellow fever vaccine responses in identical twins.

The material sequenced was CD4+ T cells sorted from blood. The source of these receptors is a woman aged 18-30 years in good health.

In its sample, this clonotype was seen a few times. This rearrangement joins TRBV5-1 to TRBJ2-1; 9 bases align to TRBD1. Per the germline V gene, CDR1 is SGHRS and CDR2 is YFSETQ. This CDR3 comprises 17 residues. The V gene end was trimmed by 3 bases and the J gene end by 2 bases; junction bases not matched to a gene: 9. CDR3 sequence (DNA): TGCGCCAGCAGCTGGATTCCGGACAGGGGCACCTACAATGAGCAGTTCTTC. This translates into CASSWIPDRGTYNEQFF.

The chain has TRBV5-1 and TRBJ2-1; D is uncertain. V was cut by 3 bases and J by 7 bases, with 14 bases left in between. The CDR3 is made up of 14 amino acids. The germline CDR1 and CDR2 sequences are SGHRS and YFSETQ. The CDR3, as DNA: TGCGCCAGCAGCTCCAAGGCCGGGTTGAATGAGCAGTTCTTC. Translating gives CASSSKAGLNEQFF.

The table lists this clonotype with a few counts. V usage is TRBV5-5 and J usage is TRBJ2-5; the D gene is possibly TRBD1 (6 bases). Trimming removed 0 bases at V and 2 bases at J, with 17 bases between. Germline-derived CDR1 and CDR2 are SGHKS and YYEKEE (reference sequence). The CDR3 runs to 17 residues. CDR3 sequence (DNA): TGTGCCAGCAGCTTGGCAGTCAGGGGCCCACAACAAGAGACCCAGTACTTC. It specifies CASSLAVRGPQQETQYF.

This clonotype occurred once. The genes are TRBV20-1 and TRBJ2-5; TRBD1 or TRBD2 may be the D gene (8 bases each). Germline V lookup: CDR1 DFQATT, CDR2 SNEGSKA (reference sequence). Between the trimmed V and J ends, which lost 6 bases and 1 base, there was a span of 21 bases. The CDR3 sequence is 16 residues long. The CDR3: CSAGRGGRGRQETQYF. CDR3 coding DNA: TGCAGTGCGGGCCGGGGGGGCAGGGGGCGCCAAGAGACCCAGTACTTC.

This chain connects TRBV19 to TRBJ1-5; 9 bases agree with TRBD1. Trimming removed 10 bases from V and 11 bases from J; junction bases left unmatched: 15. CDR1 LNHDA and CDR2 SQIVND come from the germline V gene (reference sequence). The CDR3 covers 14 residues. CDR3 bases: TGTGCCACCGAAACAGGGGGCCGAAGGGGGGCCCAGCATTTT. This gives the protein CATETGGRRGAQHF.

This rearrangement joins TRBV10-3 to TRBJ2-3, with 9 bases lining up with TRBD2. Germline CDR1 reads ENHRY; CDR2 reads SYGVKD. The CDR3 is 16 amino acids. Trimming cost V 7 bases and J 2 bases; bases outside gene matches: 10. The CDR3 nucleotides read TGTGCCATCAAGGGCCCTAGCGGGGCCTCCACAGATACGCAGTATTTT. Residues: CAIKGPSGASTDTQYF.

V usage is TRBV4-1 and J usage is TRBJ1-5, with TRBD1 as a possible D gene (5 bases). The V and J ends lost 0 bases and 9 bases respectively, with 12 bases between them. Germline V lookup: CDR1 MGHRA, CDR2 YSYEKL. The CDR3 runs 14 residues. Here the CDR3 reads CASSQDIREWPQHF. The CDR3 DNA reads as TGCGCCAGCAGCCAAGATATCAGGGAATGGCCCCAGCATTTT.

Note on this clonotype: This may come from a read error, since a much larger clone is one base off. DNA of the CDR3: TGCGCCAGCAGCTTGGTAGGCGGAGAGACCCAGTCCTTC. Its protein is CASSLVGGETQSF. The chain employs TRBV5-1 and TRBJ2-5; D ambiguous. CDR1 is SGHRS, CDR2 YFSETQ, per germline. CDR3 size: 13 residues.

The chain employs TRBV12-3 or TRBV12-4 and TRBJ1-2; unclear D gene. This CDR3 contains 11 residues. V was pared by 5 bases and J by 13 bases, with 14 bases between. The CDR3 nucleotides are TGTGCCAGCAGTCCCCTGGAGGCGTTCACCTTC. It specifies CASSPLEAFTF.

There are a few counts of this clonotype. The CDR3 sequence is CASSSQGTWNEQFF. For the CDR3, the DNA is TGTGCCAGCAGCTCACAGGGAACGTGGAATGAGCAGTTCTTC. The rearrangement links TRBV7-6 to TRBJ2-1; TRBD1 might be the D (6 bases). Germline values: CDR1 SGHVS, CDR2 FNYEAQ. The CDR3 covers 14 residues. The V and J ends lost 4 bases and 7 bases respectively, with 14 bases between them.

This clonotype showed up just a few times. V is TRBV20-1 and J is TRBJ2-3; weak D call: TRBD2 (5 bases). This CDR3 comprises 15 residues. Germline values: CDR1 DFQATT, CDR2 SNEGSKA (reference sequence). CDR3 residues: CRLRTIGGSTDTQYF. For the CDR3, the DNA is TGCAGGCTTAGAACCATAGGCGGGAGCACAGATACGCAGTATTTT.

V gene TRBV24-1 combines with J gene TRBJ2-7; TRBD2 matches 12 bases. This CDR3 spans 16 amino acids. Germline V gene lookup returns CDR1 KGHDR and CDR2 SFDVKD. Trimming took 4 bases from V and 3 from J; bases not matched to a gene: 6. The CDR3 DNA is TGTGCCACCAGTGACCGAGGACTAGCGGGAAGCTACGAGCAGTACTTC. The encoded protein is CATSDRGLAGSYEQYF.

The rearrangement uses TRBV10-3 and TRBJ2-6; TRBD2 aligns across 12 bases. The CDR3 spans 16 residues. The germline V gene has CDR1 ENHRY and CDR2 SYGVKD. V dropped 10 bases and J dropped 2; count of bases not matched to a gene: 6. The CDR3 protein is CATETSGSPGANVLTF. The CDR3 DNA reads as TGTGCCACCGAGACTAGCGGGAGTCCTGGGGCCAACGTCCTGACTTTC.

This clonotype appeared a few times. This chain connects TRBV28 to TRBJ1-3, with a tentative D call TRBD1 (5 bases). The CDR3 sequence is 13 residues long. V was cut by 5 bases and J by 2 bases, with 7 bases left in between. Germline-derived CDR1 and CDR2 are MDHEN and SYDVKM. In DNA, the CDR3 is TGTGCCAGCAGTGGAGGGGCTGGAAACACCATATATTTT. The encoded protein is CASSGGAGNTIYF.

This CDR3 reads CSAGDSNQPQHF. CDR3 nucleotide sequence: TGCAGTGCAGGGGATAGCAATCAGCCCCAGCATTTT. J is TRBJ1-5 and V is TRBV20-1, with D perhaps matching TRBD1 (5 bases). The CDR3 sequence is 12 residues long. Germline lookup yields CDR1 DFQATT and CDR2 SNEGSKA (reference sequence). The ends were cut back, 6 bases at V and 0 bases at J, with 6 bases in the middle.

This clonotype was seen a handful of times. This chain joins TRBV4-1 and TRBJ1-5; maybe TRBD1 (6 bases). Germline CDR1 MGHRA, CDR2 YSYEKL. The CDR3 runs 15 residues. V was cut by 0 bases and J by 6 bases, with 12 bases left in between. CDR3 region: CASSQEGQGSQPQHF. The DNA of the CDR3 is TGCGCCAGCAGCCAAGAGGGGCAGGGGTCTCAGCCCCAGCATTTT.

The V gene is TRBV12-3 or TRBV12-4, the J gene TRBJ2-3; 8 nucleotides match TRBD2. The CDR3 runs to 15 residues. V lost 6 bases, J lost 6 bases, and 11 bases stayed unmatched. CDR3 sequence: CASRPTSGLGDTQYF. In DNA form, the CDR3 reads TGTGCCAGCAGACCAACTAGCGGTCTCGGGGATACGCAGTATTTT.

A few counts support this clonotype. The V gene is TRBV20-1, the J gene TRBJ2-5; D is unresolved. The length of the CDR3 is 11 residues. CDR1 is DFQATT, CDR2 SNEGSKA, per germline (reference sequence). The V gene lost 8 bases and the J gene lost 0 bases, with 7 bases spanning the gap. The CDR3 region is CSPADQETQYF. The CDR3 coding sequence is TGCAGTCCAGCAGACCAAGAGACCCAGTACTTC.

The sample holds many counts of this clonotype. The chain employs TRBV2 and TRBJ1-1; 8 bases align to TRBD1. Trimming removed 6 bases from V and 2 bases from J; junction bases left unmatched: 2. The CDR3 is made up of 13 amino acids. In germline, CDR1 is SNHLY, CDR2 FYNNEI. The CDR3 here is CASSGQGNTEAFF. Written as DNA, the CDR3 is TGTGCCAGCAGCGGACAGGGAAACACTGAAGCTTTCTTT. The full variable domain, its missing parts supplied by reference TRBV2 and TRBJ1-1, is EPEVTQTPSHQVTQMGQEVILRCVPISNHLYFYWYRQILGQKVEFLVSFYNNEISEKSEIFDDQFSVERPDGSNFTLKIRSTKLEDSAMYFCASSGQGNTEAFFGQGTRLTVV.

The chain links TRBV7-8 to TRBJ2-1; D uncertain. Trimming pared 3 bases from V and 8 bases from J, leaving 5 bases between. The CDR3 consists of 11 residues. The V gene's germline CDR1 is SGHVS and CDR2 FQNEAQ. The CDR3 DNA is TGTGCCAGCAGCTTTGTCTATGAGCAGTTCTTC. Translating gives CASSFVYEQFF.

This clonotype was counted a few times. The chain recombines TRBV7-3 with TRBJ2-1, with TRBD2 as a possible D gene (6 bases). The germline gives CDR1 SGHTA, CDR2 FQGTGA. This CDR3 spans 14 amino acids. V gave up 2 bases and J gave up 8 bases, with 13 bases separating them. CDR3 nucleotide sequence: TGTGCCAGCAGCTTATATCGGGGGAGTGATGAGCAGTTCTTC. Protein: CASSLYRGSDEQFF.

This clonotype was counted only a few times. CDR3 sequence reads: CASSAQTTSEKLFF. CDR3 coding DNA: TGTGCCAGCAGCGCGCAAACCACTTCTGAAAAACTGTTTTTT. The V gene is TRBV9, the J gene TRBJ1-4; D ambiguous. The CDR3 runs 14 residues. CDR1 is SGDLS and CDR2 is YYNGEE in the germline V gene. Trimming took 3 bases from V and 7 from J, leaving 13 bases between them. The full variable domain, with the rest looked up from reference TRBV9 and TRBJ1-4, is DSGVTQTPKHLITATGQRVTLRCSPRSGDLSVYWYQQSLDQGLQFLIQYYNGEERAKGNILERFSAQQFPDLHSELNLSSLELGDSALYFCASSAQTTSEKLFFGSGTQLSVL.

The table lists this clonotype with a few counts. The J gene is TRBJ1-6, the V gene TRBV3-1; 7 bases align to TRBD1. J lost 5 bases, V lost 4 bases, and 5 bases had no gene match. The germline CDR1 and CDR2 sequences are LGHDT and YNNKEL (reference sequence). This CDR3 spans 15 amino acids. As DNA, the CDR3 is TGTGCCAGCAGCCGTTTCGACAGGGATAATTCACCCCTCCACTTT. Translation gives CASSRFDRDNSPLHF.

The chain carries TRBV3-1 and TRBJ2-7; TRBD2 matches at 14 bases. This CDR3 comprises 15 residues. The ends lost 3 bases at V and 3 bases at J; junction bases unmatched: 1. CDR1 is LGHDT and CDR2 is YNNKEL in the germline V gene (reference sequence). DNA for the CDR3: TGTGCCAGCAGCCAGGGACTAGCGGGGGACTACGAGCAGTACGTC. It translates to CASSQGLAGDYEQYV.

This clonotype was counted a few times. V is TRBV20-1 and J is TRBJ2-3; weak D call: TRBD2 (6 bases). The CDR3 is made up of 15 amino acids. The ends were cut back, 4 bases at V and 1 base at J, with 15 bases in the middle. Germline V gene data show CDR1 as DFQATT and CDR2 as SNEGSKA (reference sequence). The CDR3, as DNA: TGCAGTGCTACCTTAGGAGCTAGCGGCACAGATACGCAGTATTTT. This encodes CSATLGASGTDTQYF.

The V and J genes are TRBV11-2 and TRBJ2-2, with 7 bases fitting TRBD2. Germline-derived CDR1 and CDR2 are SGHAT and FQNNGV. J lost 5 bases, V lost 3 bases, and 6 bases had no gene match. CDR3 length: 15 residues. CDR3: CASSFGLVGTGELFF. DNA of the CDR3: TGTGCCAGCAGCTTCGGACTAGTCGGAACCGGGGAGCTGTTTTTT.

The gene calls are TRBV2 and TRBJ2-7; D is unresolved. The CDR3 extends over 14 amino acids. V was clipped by 10 bases and J by 3 bases, with 19 bases between them. CDR1 and CDR2 from the germline V gene are SNHLY and FYNNEI. The CDR3, as DNA: TGTGCCACCCAAAGAGTCCCCTCTAACTACGAGCAGTACTTC. It yields the protein CATQRVPSNYEQYF.

The gene calls are TRBV20-1 and TRBJ2-2; D gene ambiguous. Germline loops: CDR1 DFQATT, CDR2 SNEGSKA (reference sequence). This CDR3 spans 15 amino acids. Trimming left V 0 bases short and J 4 bases short, with 12 bases between. In DNA, the CDR3 is TGCAGTGCTAGAGATTGGCAGGATATCACCGGGGAGCTGTTTTTT. Encoded protein: CSARDWQDITGELFF.